The source of this T cell receptor beta chain is a study of OX40 agonist ivuxolimab in advanced cancers. Study-level background: Age averaged around 58 years (range roughly 20 to 90), and around 78% were male.

Comment on this clone: No antigen is known for it.

The CDR3 is 13 amino acids. V lost 5 bases and J lost 4, with 11 bases in between. Germline V gives CDR1 SEHNR, CDR2 FQNEAQ (reference sequence). Data came from immunoSEQ multiplex PCR; TCRdb stores just in-frame clones and leaves some out. The sample lists tens of thousands of clones, about nine tenths seen once, with roughly 6.3% in the top ten. Study-level points and caveats: Expanded peripheral T cells had an undetermined antigen specificity. CD4+ and CD8+ blood T cells expanded clonally by week 6 at 0.1 to 3.0 mg/kg. The study found among the lowest clonal expansion in partial responders at 0.1-3.0 mg/kg.

The sequence was collected from an adult with an advanced solid tumor such as melanoma, head and neck, liver or kidney cancer. This sequence joins TRBV7-9 and TRBJ2-5; TRBD1 is a possible D gene (6 bases). Sequenced material: CD4+ or CD8+ T cells sorted from blood, taken in a trial of the OX40 agonist ivuxolimab. The CDR3 DNA reads TGTGCCAGCAGCCAGGGGACAATAGAGACCCAGTACTTC. Translated: CASSQGTIETQYF.